These T cell receptor beta chains were read from a single sample in a study of cytomegalovirus exposure and HLA in healthy donors. The table came from immunoSEQ multiplex PCR; TCRdb's copy has only in-frame clones and leaves some out. The sample carries about 190,000 clones, about 90% recorded once. Sample: PBMCs. The receptors were sampled from a man aged 30 to 39 in good health and CMV-seronegative. Each CDR3 is given with its conserved first and last residue. The D gene is left open where the match is weak. Size is stated for part of the rows, as once, few or many counts, or as a class when the clone is expanded.

size: -; J: TRBJ2-3; D: TRBD2; V: TRBV28; DNA: TGTGCCAGCAGACCCGCCGGGACTAGCGGGAGTTGGGCCTCTAGCACAGATACGCAGTATTTT; CDR3: CASRPAGTSGSWASSTDTQYF
size: -; J: TRBJ2-5; D: -; V: TRBV28; DNA: TGTGCCAGCAGTTCTCCGGGAGCCACCGTAGGGACCCAGTACTTC; CDR3: CASSSPGATVGTQYF
size: -; J: TRBJ2-7; D: -; V: TRBV19; DNA: TGTGCCAGTAGATGGGCCGAAGGCTACGAGCAGTACTTC; CDR3: CASRWAEGYEQYF
size: once; J: TRBJ2-2; D: TRBD1; V: TRBV29-1; DNA: TGCAGCCCAACCACTCTCGCGGACAGGGGTTACACCGGGGAGCTGTTTTTT; CDR3: CSPTTLADRGYTGELFF
size: -; J: TRBJ2-1; D: -; V: TRBV5-1; DNA: TGCGCCAGCAGCTTAATGGACAGTCAGTACAATGAGCAGTTCTTC; CDR3: CASSLMDSQYNEQFF
size: -; J: TRBJ1-1; D: -; V: TRBV6-5; DNA: TGTGCCAGCGTCCGGGACACAGTGAACACTGAAGCTTTCTTT; CDR3: CASVRDTVNTEAFF
size: -; J: TRBJ1-1; D: TRBD1; V: TRBV4-2; DNA: TGTGCCAGCAGCTCTCTGACAGGGCTAAACACTGAAGCTTTCTTT; CDR3: CASSSLTGLNTEAFF
size: -; J: TRBJ2-6; D: -; V: TRBV4-1; DNA: TGCGCCAGCAGCCAAGGGCAGGTGCCTGGGGCCAACGTCCTGACTTTC; CDR3: CASSQGQVPGANVLTF
size: -; J: TRBJ1-2; D: -; V: TRBV2; DNA: TGTGCCAGGGACTTCCCGGGAATGATTAACTATGGCTACACCTTC; CDR3: CARDFPGMINYGYTF
size: -; J: TRBJ2-7; D: TRBD2; V: TRBV6-5; DNA: TGTGCCAGCAGTTACCTAGCGGGAGAGTACGAGCAGTACTTC; CDR3: CASSYLAGEYEQYF
size: -; J: TRBJ1-2; D: -; V: TRBV6-6; DNA: TGTGCCAGCAGTTACACTCAATTCGGACAGTATGGCTACACCTTC; CDR3: CASSYTQFGQYGYTF
size: -; J: TRBJ1-2; D: -; V: TRBV6-5; DNA: TGTGCCAGCAGTTACACCGATAACGGCTATGGCTACACCTTC; CDR3: CASSYTDNGYGYTF
size: -; J: TRBJ1-1; D: -; V: TRBV27; DNA: TGTGCCAGCAGTACAAGACAGAACACTGAAGCTTTCTTT; CDR3: CASSTRQNTEAFF
size: -; J: TRBJ1-6; D: -; V: TRBV27; DNA: TGTGCCAGCAGGAAAGGGGGGGCTTTTACGAATTCACCCCTCCACTTT; CDR3: CASRKGGAFTNSPLHF
size: -; J: TRBJ1-5; D: -; V: TRBV5-6; DNA: TGTGCCAGCAGCACATCAGGGGTAGCGTGGCAGCCCCAGCATTTT; CDR3: CASSTSGVAWQPQHF
size: -; J: TRBJ1-2; D: -; V: TRBV5-5; DNA: TGTGCCAGCAGCTCAGGGGTTGGCTACACCTTC; CDR3: CASSSGVGYTF
size: -; J: TRBJ2-7; D: -; V: TRBV7-6; DNA: TGTGCCAGCAGCTTAATAGGGGGAAGCTCCTACGAGCAGTACTTC; CDR3: CASSLIGGSSYEQYF
size: -; J: TRBJ2-4; D: -; V: TRBV5-1; DNA: TGCGCCAGCAGCTCCGGCAAGGCGGGAAACATTCAGTACTTC; CDR3: CASSSGKAGNIQYF
size: -; J: TRBJ2-5; D: TRBD2; V: TRBV9; DNA: TGTGCCAGCAGCGTAGAACCCAGCGGGGGGGCATGGGAGACCCAGTACTTC; CDR3: CASSVEPSGGAWETQYF
size: once; J: TRBJ1-3; D: -; V: TRBV7-2; DNA: TGTGCCAGCAGCCCCGCCGGGGGAGGAAACACCATATATTTT; CDR3: CASSPAGGGNTIYF
size: -; J: TRBJ2-1; D: -; V: TRBV19; DNA: TGTGCCAGTAGTTCCGGGACAATACGCAATGAGCAGTTCTTC; CDR3: CASSSGTIRNEQFF
size: -; J: TRBJ1-2; D: -; V: TRBV6-5; DNA: TGTGCCAGCAGCCGCGGGGGAGGGAAAGGCTACACCTTC; CDR3: CASSRGGGKGYTF
size: -; J: TRBJ1-3; D: TRBD1; V: TRBV18; DNA: TGTGCCAGCTCACCCCGGGACAGGCCCAGCTCTGGAAACACCATATATTTT; CDR3: CASSPRDRPSSGNTIYF
size: -; J: TRBJ2-1; D: -; V: TRBV7-8; DNA: TGTGCCAGCAGCTTAAACCCCCCACAGGGTCTCTACAATGAGCAGTTCTTC; CDR3: CASSLNPPQGLYNEQFF
size: -; J: TRBJ2-4; D: -; V: TRBV11-2; DNA: TGTGCCAGCAGCTTAGTTTGGCGGGGTTCGGAAAACATTCAGTACTTC; CDR3: CASSLVWRGSENIQYF
size: -; J: TRBJ2-7; D: TRBD2; V: TRBV5-1; DNA: TGCGCCAGCAGCCCTTCCCCGGAGCGGGGGGGGGTTCAGCAGTACTTC; CDR3: CASSPSPERGGVQQYF
size: -; J: TRBJ2-2; D: TRBD2; V: TRBV23-1; DNA: TGCGCCAGCAGTCACCTCCGATTCCTTCCCTCGGAGCGGGGCCGCCCCGGGGAGCTGTTTTTT; CDR3: CASSHLRFLPSERGRPGELFF
size: -; J: TRBJ2-7; D: -; V: TRBV7-2; DNA: TGTGCCAGCAGCTTAGGGGCGGGTCTGCGGGAGCAGTACTTC; CDR3: CASSLGAGLREQYF
size: -; J: TRBJ2-7; D: -; V: TRBV7-2; DNA: TGTGCCAGCAGCCGGGGACAGCGGGACGAGCAGTACTTC; CDR3: CASSRGQRDEQYF
size: -; J: TRBJ2-1; D: TRBD1; V: TRBV7-6; DNA: TGTGCCAGCAGCTTAAAGGGGGCAGCAAGCTCCTACAATGAGCAGTTCTTC; CDR3: CASSLKGAASSYNEQFF
size: -; J: TRBJ2-3; D: TRBD2; V: TRBV7-9; DNA: TGTGCCAGCAGCTTAGGGCCGGGACTAGGGCCCACAGATACGCAGTATTTT; CDR3: CASSLGPGLGPTDTQYF
size: -; J: TRBJ2-1; D: -; V: TRBV2; DNA: TGTGCCAGCAGTGTCTCCCCGGGGTACAATGAGCAGTTCTTC; CDR3: CASSVSPGYNEQFF
size: -; J: TRBJ2-7; D: TRBD1; V: TRBV7-2; DNA: TGTGCCAGCAGCCCAGAGGGCGGGACAGGGATCCACGAGCAGTACTTC; CDR3: CASSPEGGTGIHEQYF
size: -; J: TRBJ2-1; D: TRBD2; V: TRBV6-6; DNA: TGTGCCAGCCATACGGTAGCGGGGGTTTTCTACAATGAGCAGTTCTTC; CDR3: CASHTVAGVFYNEQFF
size: -; J: TRBJ2-1; D: TRBD2; V: TRBV7-2; DNA: TGTGCCAGCAGCAGAAGAGGGGCGGCGGCGGGGGGATACAATGAGCAGTTCTTC; CDR3: CASSRRGAAAGGYNEQFF
size: few; J: TRBJ2-5; D: TRBD2; V: TRBV18; DNA: TGTGCCAGCTCACCGCTAGCGGGCCATCTCCAAGAGACCCAGTACTTC; CDR3: CASSPLAGHLQETQYF
size: -; J: TRBJ1-4; D: -; V: TRBV28; DNA: TGTGCCAGCAGAATTAGCGGGGGGAATGAAAAACTGTTTTTT; CDR3: CASRISGGNEKLFF
size: -; J: TRBJ2-7; D: -; V: TRBV29-1; DNA: TGCAGCGTTGAAGGCAGGAGGAACGAGCAGTACTTC; CDR3: CSVEGRRNEQYF
size: -; J: TRBJ1-4; D: -; V: TRBV11-3; DNA: TGTGCCAGCAGCTTAGATCACGGGGGAACTAATGAAAAACTGTTTTTT; CDR3: CASSLDHGGTNEKLFF
size: -; J: TRBJ1-5; D: -; V: TRBV6-5; DNA: TGTGCCAGCAGTCCGACAGTGAATCAGCCCCAGCATTTT; CDR3: CASSPTVNQPQHF
size: -; J: TRBJ2-1; D: -; V: TRBV4-1; DNA: TGCGCCAGCAGCCAAACTAATTACTACAATGAGCAGTTCTTC; CDR3: CASSQTNYYNEQFF
size: -; J: TRBJ2-7; D: -; V: TRBV18; DNA: TGTGCCAGCTCACCACCAGACAGGACCTACGAGCAGTACTTC; CDR3: CASSPPDRTYEQYF
size: -; J: TRBJ2-3; D: -; V: TRBV18; DNA: TGTGCCAGCTCACCGGGCAGGAGCACAGATACGCAGTATTTT; CDR3: CASSPGRSTDTQYF
size: -; J: TRBJ2-3; D: TRBD1; V: TRBV7-9; DNA: TGTGCCAGCAGCGGGACAGTCAGCACAGATACGCAGTATTTT; CDR3: CASSGTVSTDTQYF
size: -; J: TRBJ2-1; D: -; V: TRBV7-9; DNA: TGTGCCAGCAGCTTAGGAGTTGTGACAGAGCAGTTCTTC; CDR3: CASSLGVVTEQFF
size: once; J: TRBJ2-7; D: -; V: TRBV4-1; DNA: TGCGCCAGCAGCCAAAAGACAGATCCCTACGAGCAGTACTTC; CDR3: CASSQKTDPYEQYF